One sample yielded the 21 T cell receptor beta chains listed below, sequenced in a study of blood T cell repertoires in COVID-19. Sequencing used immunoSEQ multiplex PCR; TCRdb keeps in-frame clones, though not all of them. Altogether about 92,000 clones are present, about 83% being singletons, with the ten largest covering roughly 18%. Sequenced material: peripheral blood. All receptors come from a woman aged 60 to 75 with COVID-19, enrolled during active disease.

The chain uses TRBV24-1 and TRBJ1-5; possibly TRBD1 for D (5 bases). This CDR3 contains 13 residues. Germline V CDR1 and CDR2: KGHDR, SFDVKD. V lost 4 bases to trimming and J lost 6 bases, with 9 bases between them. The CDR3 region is CATSDREVQPQHF. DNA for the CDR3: TGTGCCACCAGTGACAGGGAAGTTCAGCCCCAGCATTTT.

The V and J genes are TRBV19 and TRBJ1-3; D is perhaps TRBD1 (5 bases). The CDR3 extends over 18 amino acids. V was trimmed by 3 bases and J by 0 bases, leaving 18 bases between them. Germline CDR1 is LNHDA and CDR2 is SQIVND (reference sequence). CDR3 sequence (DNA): TGTGCCAGTAGTATGAAAAACCAGGGTAACCCCTCTGGAAACACCATATATTTT. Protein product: CASSMKNQGNPSGNTIYF.

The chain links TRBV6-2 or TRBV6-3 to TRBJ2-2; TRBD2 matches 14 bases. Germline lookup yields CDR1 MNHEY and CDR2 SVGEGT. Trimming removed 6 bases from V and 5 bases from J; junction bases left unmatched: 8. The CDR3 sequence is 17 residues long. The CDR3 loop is CASSRGLAGGRTGELFF. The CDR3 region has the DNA TGTGCCAGCAGCCGCGGACTAGCGGGGGGCAGAACCGGGGAGCTGTTTTTT.

CDR3 sequence: CASSLLGAGELFF. For the CDR3, the DNA is TGTGCCAGCAGTTTACTGGGAGCCGGGGAGCTGTTTTTT. This chain joins TRBV27 and TRBJ2-2; TRBD2 is a possible D gene (5 bases). Trimming took 2 bases from V and 6 from J, leaving 7 bases between them. The CDR3 has 13 amino acids. The germline gives CDR1 MNHEY, CDR2 SMNVEV (reference sequence).

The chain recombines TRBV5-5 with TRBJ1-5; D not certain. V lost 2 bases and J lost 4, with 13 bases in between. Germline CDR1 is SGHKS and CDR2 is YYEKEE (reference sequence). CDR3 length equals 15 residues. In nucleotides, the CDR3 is TGTGCCAGCAGCTTCTCGGGGTGGTCGAATCAGCCCCAGCATTTT. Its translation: CASSFSGWSNQPQHF.

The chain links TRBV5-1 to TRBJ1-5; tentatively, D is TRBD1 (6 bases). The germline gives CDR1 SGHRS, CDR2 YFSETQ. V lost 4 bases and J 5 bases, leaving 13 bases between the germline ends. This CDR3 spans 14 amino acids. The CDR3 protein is CASSVQGGDQPQHF. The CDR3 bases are TGCGCCAGCAGCGTACAGGGTGGAGATCAGCCCCAGCATTTT.

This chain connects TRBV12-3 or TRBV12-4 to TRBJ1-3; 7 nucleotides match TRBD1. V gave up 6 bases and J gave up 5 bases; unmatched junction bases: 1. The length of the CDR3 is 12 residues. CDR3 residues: CASRQGRNTIYF. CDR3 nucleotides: TGTGCCAGCAGACAGGGGAGAAACACCATATATTTT.

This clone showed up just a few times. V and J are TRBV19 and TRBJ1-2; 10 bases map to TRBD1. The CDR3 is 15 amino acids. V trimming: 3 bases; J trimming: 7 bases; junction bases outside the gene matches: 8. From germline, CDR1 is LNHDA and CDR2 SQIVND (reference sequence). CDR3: CASSIIPRTGGGYTF. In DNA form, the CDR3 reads TGTGCCAGTAGTATTATCCCCCGGACAGGGGGTGGCTACACCTTC. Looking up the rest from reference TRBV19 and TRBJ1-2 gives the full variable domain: DGGITQSPKYLFRKEGQNVTLSCEQNLNHDAMYWYRQDPGQGLRLIYYSQIVNDFQKGDIAEGYSVSREKKESFPLTVTSAQKNPTAFYLCASSIIPRTGGGYTFGSGTRLTVV.

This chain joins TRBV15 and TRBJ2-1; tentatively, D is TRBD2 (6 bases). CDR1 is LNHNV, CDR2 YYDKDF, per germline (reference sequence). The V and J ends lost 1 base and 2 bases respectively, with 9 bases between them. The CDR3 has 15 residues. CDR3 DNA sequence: TGTGCCACCAGCAGAGGCCTAGCGCCCTACAATGAGCAGTTCTTC. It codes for CATSRGLAPYNEQFF.

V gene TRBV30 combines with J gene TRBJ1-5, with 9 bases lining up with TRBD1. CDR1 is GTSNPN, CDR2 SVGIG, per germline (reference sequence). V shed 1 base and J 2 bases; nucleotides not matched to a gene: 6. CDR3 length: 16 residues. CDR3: CAWSGGTGSGNQPQHF. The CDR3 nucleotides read TGTGCCTGGAGTGGGGGGACAGGGAGCGGCAATCAGCCCCAGCATTTT.

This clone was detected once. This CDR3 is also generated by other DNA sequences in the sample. CDR3 bases: TGTGCCAGCAGCTTAGATCGGGGATCTCAGCCCCAGCATTTT. Translated, it gives CASSLDRGSQPQHF. V usage is TRBV11-2 and J usage is TRBJ1-5; no clear D gene. The germline gives CDR1 SGHAT, CDR2 FQNNGV. The CDR3 has 14 residues. The ends were cut back, 0 bases at V and 6 bases at J, with 9 bases in the middle.

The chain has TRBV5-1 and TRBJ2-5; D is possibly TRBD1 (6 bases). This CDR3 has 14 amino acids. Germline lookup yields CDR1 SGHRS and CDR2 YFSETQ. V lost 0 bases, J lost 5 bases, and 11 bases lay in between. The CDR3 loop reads CASSLGRGGETQYF. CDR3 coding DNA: TGCGCCAGCAGCTTGGGCAGGGGCGGGGAGACCCAGTACTTC.

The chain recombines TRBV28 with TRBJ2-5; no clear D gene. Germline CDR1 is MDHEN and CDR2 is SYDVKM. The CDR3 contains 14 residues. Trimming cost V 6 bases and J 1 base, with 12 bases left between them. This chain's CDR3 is CASSSQIPQETQYF. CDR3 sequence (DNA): TGTGCCAGCAGCTCTCAGATACCCCAAGAGACCCAGTACTTC.

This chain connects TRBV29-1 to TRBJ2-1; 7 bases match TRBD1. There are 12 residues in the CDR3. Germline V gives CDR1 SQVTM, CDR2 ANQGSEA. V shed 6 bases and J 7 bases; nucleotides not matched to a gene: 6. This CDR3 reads CSVDNRGNEQFF. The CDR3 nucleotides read TGCAGCGTAGACAACAGGGGAAATGAGCAGTTCTTC.

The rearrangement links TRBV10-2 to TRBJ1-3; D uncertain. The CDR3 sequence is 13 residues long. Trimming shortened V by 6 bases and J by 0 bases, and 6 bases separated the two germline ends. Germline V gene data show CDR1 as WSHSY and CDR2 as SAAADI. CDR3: CASRVSSGNTIYF. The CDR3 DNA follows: TGCGCCAGCAGAGTGAGCTCTGGAAACACCATATATTTT.

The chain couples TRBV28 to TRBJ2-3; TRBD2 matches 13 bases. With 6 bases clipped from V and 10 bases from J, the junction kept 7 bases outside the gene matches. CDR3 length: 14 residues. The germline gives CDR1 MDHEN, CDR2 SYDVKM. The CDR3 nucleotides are TGTGCCAGCAGCACTAGCGGGGGGGCCTTAGCGCAGTATTTT. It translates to CASSTSGGALAQYF.

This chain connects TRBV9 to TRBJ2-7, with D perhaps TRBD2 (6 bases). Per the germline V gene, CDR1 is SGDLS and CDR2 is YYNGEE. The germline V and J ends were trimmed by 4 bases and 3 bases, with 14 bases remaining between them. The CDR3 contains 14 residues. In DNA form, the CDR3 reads TGTGCCAGCAGCCCTCGACTAGTAGTCTACGAGCAGTACTTC. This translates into CASSPRLVVYEQYF.

CDR3 in amino acids: CASSKISPGATNEKLFF. CDR3 in DNA: TGTGCCAGTAGTAAGATATCCCCCGGTGCAACTAATGAAAAACTGTTTTTT. The rearrangement joins TRBV19 to TRBJ1-4; no definite D call. V was pared by 4 bases and J by 0 bases, with 15 bases between. The CDR3 has 17 amino acids. In germline, CDR1 is LNHDA, CDR2 SQIVND (reference sequence).

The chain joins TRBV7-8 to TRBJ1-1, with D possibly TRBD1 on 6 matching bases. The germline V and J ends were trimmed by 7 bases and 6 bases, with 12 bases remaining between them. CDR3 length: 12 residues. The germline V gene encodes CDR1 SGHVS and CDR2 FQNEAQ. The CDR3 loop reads CASKNRAAEAFF. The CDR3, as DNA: TGTGCCAGCAAAAACAGGGCGGCTGAAGCTTTCTTT.

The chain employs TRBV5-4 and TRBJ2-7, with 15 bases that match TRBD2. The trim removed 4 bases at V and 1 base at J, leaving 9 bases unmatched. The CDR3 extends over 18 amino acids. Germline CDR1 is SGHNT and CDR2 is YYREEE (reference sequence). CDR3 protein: CASSGQGTSGGNSYEQYF. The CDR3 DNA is TGTGCCAGCAGCGGCCAGGGGACTAGCGGGGGGAATTCCTACGAGCAGTACTTC.

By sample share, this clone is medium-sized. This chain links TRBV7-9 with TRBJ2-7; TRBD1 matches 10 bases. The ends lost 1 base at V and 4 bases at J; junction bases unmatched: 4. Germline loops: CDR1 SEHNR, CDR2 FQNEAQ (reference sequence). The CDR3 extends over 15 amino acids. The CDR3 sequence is CASSLDGTGEYEQYF. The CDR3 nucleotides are TGTGCCAGCAGCTTAGACGGGACAGGGGAATACGAGCAGTACTTC.